This T cell receptor (beta chain) stems from a study of early T cells in non-severe SARS-CoV-2 infection. Study details: Sequencing of unsorted whole blood was done on bulk RNA, leaving chains unpaired.

Study observations and caveats: Matches to VDJdb favored anti-spike CD8 responses and missed private and CD4 specificities.

Separate cDNA molecules each had unique molecular identifiers attached to them. TCRdb called the 5' RACE reads again in MiXCR, with one record for every CDR3 protein. Of about 21,000 distinct CDR3 sequences listed, 4% to 4.5% are singletons. Germline loops: CDR1 KGHSH, CDR2 LQKENI. The ends lost 3 bases at V and 2 bases at J; junction bases unmatched: 11. CDR3 length: 18 amino acids. This clonotype was counted at least ten times. The antigen is undetermined. What was sequenced was whole blood. The rearrangement links TRBV18 to TRBJ1-3; 9 nucleotides align to TRBD1. The source of this sequence is an adult who was a healthcare worker with PCR-confirmed SARS-CoV-2 infection or an uninfected control (not recorded which). This chain's CDR3 is CASSPQQGAKTTGNTIYF. The CDR3 region has the DNA TGTGCCAGCTCACCTCAACAGGGGGCGAAGACAACTGGAAACACCATATATTTT.